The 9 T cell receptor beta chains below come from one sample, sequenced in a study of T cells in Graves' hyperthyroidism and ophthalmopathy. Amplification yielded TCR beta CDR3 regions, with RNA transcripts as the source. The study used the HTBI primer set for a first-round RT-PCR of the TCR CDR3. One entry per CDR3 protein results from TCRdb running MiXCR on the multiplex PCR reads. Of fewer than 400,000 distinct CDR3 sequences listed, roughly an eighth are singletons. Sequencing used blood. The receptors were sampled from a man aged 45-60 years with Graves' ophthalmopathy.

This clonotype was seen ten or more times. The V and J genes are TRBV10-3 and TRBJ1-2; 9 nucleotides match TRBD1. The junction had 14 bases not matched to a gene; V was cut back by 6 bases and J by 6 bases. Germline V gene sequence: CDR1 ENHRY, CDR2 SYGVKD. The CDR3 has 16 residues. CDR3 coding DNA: TGTGCCATCAGGGTACAGGGGGCGGGCTACAGCGATGGCTACACCTTC. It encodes CAIRVQGAGYSDGYTF.

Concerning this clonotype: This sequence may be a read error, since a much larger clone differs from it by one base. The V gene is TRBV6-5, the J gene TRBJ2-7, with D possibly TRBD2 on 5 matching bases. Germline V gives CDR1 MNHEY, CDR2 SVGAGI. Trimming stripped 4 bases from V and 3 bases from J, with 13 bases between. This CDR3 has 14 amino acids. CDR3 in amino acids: CASSSGGPGYEQYF. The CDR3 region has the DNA TGTGCCAGCAGTTCCGGAGGACCTGGCTACGAGCAGTACTTC.

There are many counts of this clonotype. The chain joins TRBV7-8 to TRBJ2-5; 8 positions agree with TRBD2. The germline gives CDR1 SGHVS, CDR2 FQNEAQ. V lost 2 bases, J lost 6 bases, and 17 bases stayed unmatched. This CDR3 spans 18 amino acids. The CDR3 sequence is CASSLFPSRRREVQTQYF. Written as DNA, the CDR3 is TGTGCCAGCAGCTTATTTCCCAGCCGGCGGCGGGAGGTACAGACCCAGTACTTC.

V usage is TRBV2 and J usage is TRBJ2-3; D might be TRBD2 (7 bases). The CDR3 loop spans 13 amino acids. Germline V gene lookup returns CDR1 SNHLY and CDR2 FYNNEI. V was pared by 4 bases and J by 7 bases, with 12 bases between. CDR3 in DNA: TGTGCCAGCAGTGGGGGGGGGGCTTATACGCAGTATTTT. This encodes CASSGGGAYTQYF.

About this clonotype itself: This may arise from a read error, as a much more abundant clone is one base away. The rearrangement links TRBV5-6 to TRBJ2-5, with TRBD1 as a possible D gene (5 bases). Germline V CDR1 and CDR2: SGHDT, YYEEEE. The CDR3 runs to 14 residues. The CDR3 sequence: CVSSFLTEQETQYF. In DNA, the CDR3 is TGTGTCAGCAGCTTTCTGACAGAGCAAGAGACCCAGTACTTC.

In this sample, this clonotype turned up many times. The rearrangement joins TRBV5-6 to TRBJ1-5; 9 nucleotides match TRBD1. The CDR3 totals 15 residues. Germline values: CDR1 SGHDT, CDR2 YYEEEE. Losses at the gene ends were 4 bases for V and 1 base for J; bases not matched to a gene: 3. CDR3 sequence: CASSGQGRSNQPQHF. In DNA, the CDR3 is TGTGCCAGCAGCGGACAGGGGAGGAGCAATCAGCCCCAGCATTTT.

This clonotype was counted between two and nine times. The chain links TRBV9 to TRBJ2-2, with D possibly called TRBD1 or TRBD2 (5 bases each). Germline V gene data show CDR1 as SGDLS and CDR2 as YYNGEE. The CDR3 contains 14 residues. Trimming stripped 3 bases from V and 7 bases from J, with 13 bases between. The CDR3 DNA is TGTGCCAGCAGCGGGGGGATGCCCATCGGGGAGCTGTTTTTT. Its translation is CASSGGMPIGELFF.

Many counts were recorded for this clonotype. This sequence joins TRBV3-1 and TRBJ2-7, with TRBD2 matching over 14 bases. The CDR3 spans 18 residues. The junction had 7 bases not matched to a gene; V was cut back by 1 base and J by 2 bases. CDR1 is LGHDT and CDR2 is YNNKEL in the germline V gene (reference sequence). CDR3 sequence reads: CASSQVTSGRGRPYEQYF. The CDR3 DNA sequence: TGTGCCAGCAGCCAAGTGACTAGCGGGAGGGGCAGACCCTACGAGCAGTACTTC.

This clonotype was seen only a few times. In DNA form, the CDR3 reads TGCAGCGTTGTCGCCAATGAGCAGTTCTTC. Translation: CSVVANEQFF. This chain joins TRBV29-1 and TRBJ2-1; D is unclear. Germline CDR1 is SQVTM and CDR2 is ANQGSEA. The ends were cut back, 4 bases at V and 6 bases at J, with 4 bases in the middle. CDR3 length equals 10 residues.